This T cell receptor (beta chain) comes out of a study of metastatic and nonmetastatic thyroid tumors. TCRdb called clones again from the PCR reads with MiXCR. The sample holds around 20,000 clones, under 25% seen once. This clone showed up just a few times. None of the patients had undergone any treatment ahead of thyroid surgery. Germline values: CDR1 MDHEN, CDR2 SYDVKM. CDR3 length: 16 residues. The ends were cut back, 2 bases at V and 3 bases at J, with 17 bases in the middle. The chain couples TRBV28 to TRBJ2-7; perhaps D is TRBD1 or TRBD2 (5 bases each). The clonotype comes from a female donor with papillary thyroid cancer or a benign thyroid nodule (not recorded which). Some clones in this sample may be carry-over from other donors' samples. The sequenced sample was adjacent normal tissue. This CDR3 reads CASSLRPGTPNYEQYF. Written as DNA, the CDR3 is TGTGCCAGCAGTTTACGTCCCGGGACGCCTAACTACGAGCAGTACTTC. The full variable domain, its missing parts supplied by reference TRBV28 and TRBJ2-7, is DVKVTQSSRYLVKRTGEKVFLECVQDMDHENMFWYRQDPGLGLRLIYFSYDVKMKEKGDIPEGYSVSREKKERFSLILESASTNQTSMYLCASSLRPGTPNYEQYFGPGTRLTVT.